Sequencing of this T cell receptor (beta chain) was carried out in a study of T-cell memory formation after mild COVID-19 (dated by TCRdb to about 2021). Looking at the study overall: Most TCR sequence clusters were specific to one of the two donors. In a couple of donors, T-cell clones that expanded and contracted after mild COVID-19 were tracked by sequencing TCRalpha and TCRbeta repertoires over time. Two young, previously healthy adult volunteers made up the cohort, one male and one female. Overall study outcomes, separate from this receptor: SARS-CoV-2 specificity of the second-wave clones peaking on day 37 was not confirmed. Clones contracting from day 15 to 85 had balanced CD4/CD8 phenotypes, while a second wave expanding from day 15 to 37 was biased towards CD4+. Contracting CD4+ clones were found mainly in CM and EM memory subsets, while CD8+ clones were enriched in EMRA. The study covered only a couple of mild cases, and larger cohorts including severe cases with pre-infection samples were considered necessary. Some responding clones were detected in pre-infection memory, which suggested that pre-existing cross-reactive memory T cells had joined the SARS-CoV-2 response.

Ficoll-Paque density gradient centrifugation was the method used to isolate PBMCs. This clonotype has more than one count but fewer than ten. Its antigen specificity is not known. The sample holds no much larger clone one base away, and base qualities are not on file. Sequencer: Illumina NovaSeq 6000. Using 5'RACE with constant-segment primers, TCRalpha and TCRbeta cDNA libraries were constructed, with sample barcodes and unique molecular identifiers added in the process. Trizol reagent was used to extract RNA from every sample. Library amplification was performed in two PCR steps, and a second sample barcode and Illumina TruSeq adapters were introduced in the second step. The libraries were sequenced on an Illumina NovaSeq using 2 x 150 bp paired-end reads. Turning to the authors' computational methods: Demultiplexing of reads and collapsing into UMI-guided consensus sequences were performed with migec v1.2.7. Using mixcr v2.1.11, UMI consensuses were aligned to TRA and TRB V and J templates and then assembled into clonotypes. A clonotype was counted as expanded or contracted only if both edgeR and NoisET called the change significant, with noise models trained on biological replicates. For edgeR calls, the cutoffs were a false discovery rate-adjusted p below 0.01 and a log2 fold-change threshold of 1. As an exploratory analysis of dynamics, PCA with hierarchical clustering was applied to max-normalized trajectories of the 1000 most abundant clonotypes. Separately sequenced CD4+ and CD8+ repertoires were used to assign the CD4 or CD8 phenotype of responding clones. The public reads were quality trimmed at Q25 with fastp and then assembled into clones with MiXCR by TCRdb, keeping productive beta chains. Entries that share a CDR3 protein sequence are merged under the most common genes and DNA. The V and J calls were not made by the authors but by TCRdb's processing. The sample profile shows 190,000 or so distinct CDR3 sequences; about 20% of them were found once. About 23% of the sample is taken by the ten largest.

The germline V gene supplies CDR1 SNHLY and CDR2 FYNNEI. V trim: 4 bases; J trim: 0 bases; unmatched bases: 6. Inclusive of the bounding cysteine and phenylalanine, the CDR3 is 18 residues long. CDR3 DNA only is kept here, 54 bases in frame from base 1. Sequencing was carried out using PBMCs or a T cell subset sorted from them (not recorded which). The V and J genes are TRBV2 and TRBJ2-1, and 13 bases in between align with TRBD2. This receptor was taken from an adult woman who had mild COVID-19 (a few samples of this study predate the infection). The sample titles of this study are shuffled in the database, so cell type and time point are left out; the donor was told from shared clones. The CDR3 is CASSAGTSGESSYNEQFF. In nucleotide form, the sequence is TGTGCCAGCAGTGCCGGGACTAGCGGGGAGAGCTCCTACAATGAGCAGTTCTTC.